This is a list of T cell receptor beta chains from one sample in a study of blood T cells in healthy people across ages. In TCRdb, the 5' RACE reads were re-called with MiXCR into one record per CDR3 protein. The top ten hold about 11% of the sample, which has roughly 1.6 million distinct CDR3 sequences, about 31% seen once. Sequences were obtained from blood. The receptors were sampled from a woman in her twenties or thirties in good health. Both conserved end residues are trimmed from each CDR3. Fields, in order: V gene, CDR3 protein.

>TRBV3-1
ASSHTLGEQY
>TRBV24-1
ATSELGTTRYEQF
>TRBV6-1
ASSDGTGVETQY
>TRBV6-2/TRBV6-3
ASSYSASPDTQY
>TRBV20-1
SASQAGRSYNEQF
>TRBV7-9
ASSFGDPSYEQY
>TRBV6-6
ASSIRQLGGTEAF
>TRBV3-1
ASSQDPSGRTTDTQY
>TRBV19
ASNPTGDNQPQH
>TRBV30
AWSAEYGYT
>TRBV5-1
ASSSDGGNQPQH
>TRBV11-1
ASRPGQGYSPLH
>TRBV20-1
SATTLLGQPWNTEAF
>TRBV20-1
SARGHGYNEQF
>TRBV6-1
ASRGQGISYEQY
>TRBV5-6
ASSSQGLLNTEAF
>TRBV5-1
ASSLKGLSGEQY